Below are 16 T cell receptor beta chains sequenced from a single sample in a study of spatial heterogeneity in lung cancer (dated by TCRdb to between 2018 and 2021). Libraries were built with 5' RACE. Reads for this sample came from a NextSeq 500. TCRdb reran the public reads through fastp at Q25 and MiXCR, keeping productive beta chains. Under each unique CDR3 protein, matching rows form one entry showing the most common genes and DNA. For this sample the table gives about 20,000 distinct CDR3 sequences, of which 9.2% were detected only once. About a fifth of the sample comes from the top ten. The time point label of this sample denotes: blood at routine non-recurrence follow-up after resection. Sequences were derived from PBMCs, sampled at follow-up. The receptors shown here come from a male donor with early-stage non-small cell lung cancer.

This clonotype was counted ten times or more. The gene calls are TRBV5-5 and TRBJ1-2; D call uncertain. Trimming stripped 0 bases from V and 4 bases from J, with 13 bases between. This CDR3 is built from 15 residues. In germline, CDR1 is SGHKS, CDR2 YYEKEE (reference sequence). CDR3 DNA: TGTGCCAGCAGCTTGGGAGTAGCAGTTACCTATGGCTACACCTTC. Its translation is CASSLGVAVTYGYTF. Full variable domain (outside the CDR3, taken from reference TRBV5-5 and TRBJ1-2): DAGVTQSPTHLIKTRGQQVTLRCSPISGHKSVSWYQQVLGQGPQFIFQYYEKEERGRGNFPDRFSARQFPNYSSELNVNALLLGDSALYLCASSLGVAVTYGYTFGSGTRLTVV.

This clonotype was seen repeatedly, ten times or more. The rearrangement links TRBV5-4 to TRBJ2-3, with TRBD2 matching over 7 bases. With V trimmed by 2 bases and J by 2 bases, 11 bases remained unmatched. CDR1 and CDR2 from the germline V gene are SGHNT and YYREEE (reference sequence). The CDR3 consists of 17 residues. CDR3 protein: CASSFRGVGSPTDTQYF. Written as DNA, the CDR3 is TGTGCCAGCAGCTTTCGGGGGGTAGGGTCCCCCACAGATACGCAGTATTTT.

This clonotype showed up many times. The CDR3 nucleotides are TGTGCCAGCAGCTTAGGTCCTACAAGTCGGAACACCGGGGAGCTGTTTTTT. It encodes CASSLGPTSRNTGELFF. This chain links TRBV7-8 with TRBJ2-2; unclear D gene. This CDR3 contains 17 residues. V lost 1 base and J 1 base, leaving 13 bases between the germline ends. In germline, CDR1 is SGHVS, CDR2 FQNEAQ.

This clonotype is medium-sized (0.01 to 0.1%) in the sample. V is TRBV30 and J is TRBJ2-2; the match to TRBD2 covers 7 bases. CDR3 length: 14 residues. The trim removed 2 bases at V and 4 bases at J, leaving 4 bases unmatched. Germline values: CDR1 GTSNPN, CDR2 SVGIG (reference sequence). In nucleotides, the CDR3 is TGTGCCTGGAGTAAAATAGCGGGCACCGGGGAGCTGTTTTTT. As protein: CAWSKIAGTGELFF.

This clonotype was observed at least ten times. The rearrangement uses TRBV27 and TRBJ2-2, with a weak D call TRBD1 (6 bases). The CDR3 has 15 amino acids. V lost 6 bases, J lost 5 bases, and 16 bases lay in between. The germline V gene encodes CDR1 MNHEY and CDR2 SMNVEV (reference sequence). CDR3: CASRRDTLDTGELFF. Written as DNA, the CDR3 is TGTGCCAGCAGACGGGACACCCTTGATACCGGGGAGCTGTTTTTT.

This rearrangement joins TRBV7-9 to TRBJ1-6, with D tentatively TRBD1 (6 bases). Germline assignment: CDR1 SEHNR and CDR2 FQNEAQ (reference sequence). Trimming removed 8 bases at V and 10 bases at J, with 18 bases between. The CDR3 contains 14 residues. The CDR3 region is CASRGPSPPSPLHF. DNA of the CDR3: TGTGCCAGCCGGGGGCCGTCTCCCCCCTCACCCCTCCACTTT.

This chain links TRBV6-2 or TRBV6-3 with TRBJ2-2, with 8 positions matching TRBD2. Germline lookup yields CDR1 MNHEY and CDR2 SVGEGT. The CDR3 spans 17 residues. V lost 2 bases, J lost 5 bases, and 10 bases stayed unmatched. CDR3 amino acids: CASSYLQSGGGTGELFF. CDR3 bases: TGTGCCAGCAGTTACCTACAAAGCGGGGGAGGAACCGGGGAGCTGTTTTTT.

The CDR3 DNA follows: TGTGCCAGCAGCCTCACCGACGGGGCCAACGAGCAGTACTTC. Translating it yields CASSLTDGANEQYF. The chain carries TRBV12-3 or TRBV12-4 and TRBJ2-7; the D gene could be TRBD1 or TRBD2 (5 bases each). The CDR3 is made up of 14 amino acids. V lost 6 bases, J lost 5 bases, and 17 bases lay in between.

This clonotype was detected only a few times. V is TRBV7-2 and J is TRBJ2-3, with 10 bases matching TRBD1. The V and J ends lost 0 bases and 1 base, in that order; junction bases with no gene match: 1. Germline V gene lookup returns CDR1 SGHTA and CDR2 FQGNSA. This CDR3 spans 16 amino acids. CDR3 sequence reads: CASSLAGTGGTDTQYF. CDR3 nucleotide sequence: TGTGCCAGCAGCTTAGCCGGGACAGGGGGCACAGATACGCAGTATTTT. Looking up the rest from reference TRBV7-2 and TRBJ2-3 gives the full variable domain: GAGVSQSPSNKVTEKGKDVELRCDPISGHTALYWYRQSLGQGLEFLIYFQGNSAPDKSGLPSDRFSAERTGGSVSTLTIQRTQQEDSAVYLCASSLAGTGGTDTQYFGPGTRLTVL.

This clonotype was observed at least ten times. The V and J genes are TRBV11-2 and TRBJ1-4; possibly TRBD1 for D (6 bases). The CDR3 is 15 residues long. V gave up 5 bases and J gave up 4 bases, with 14 bases separating them. Germline loops: CDR1 SGHAT, CDR2 FQNNGV. In DNA, the CDR3 is TGTGCCAGCAGCCTCCTCGGGGGCGGTAATGAAAAACTGTTTTTT. Translation: CASSLLGGGNEKLFF.

This clonotype was seen repeatedly, ten times or more. The rearrangement joins TRBV7-9 to TRBJ2-5; 7 nucleotides agree with TRBD1. Losses at the gene ends were 4 bases for V and 0 bases for J; bases not matched to a gene: 5. The CDR3 sequence is 15 residues long. CDR1 and CDR2 from the germline V gene are SEHNR and FQNEAQ (reference sequence). The CDR3 DNA reads TGTGCCAGCAGCTCCGGGACAGCGTACCAAGAGACCCAGTACTTC. Translating it yields CASSSGTAYQETQYF. Drawing the rest from reference TRBV7-9 and TRBJ2-5, the complete variable domain is DTGVSQNPRHKITKRGQNVTFRCDPISEHNRLYWYRQTLGQGPEFLTYFQNEAQLEKSRLLSDRFSAERPKGSFSTLEIQRTEQGDSAMYLCASSSGTAYQETQYFGPGTRLLVL.

This clonotype has ten or more counts. CDR3 DNA: TGCAGTGCTAGGGCAGGTCTCAATCAGCCCCAGCATTTT. Encoded protein: CSARAGLNQPQHF. V is TRBV20-1 and J is TRBJ1-5; no clear D. This CDR3 region has 13 residues. V shed 3 bases and J shed 3 bases, with 9 bases lying between them. Germline CDR1 is DFQATT and CDR2 is SNEGSKA (reference sequence).

This clonotype was counted ten times or more. The J gene is TRBJ2-7, the V gene TRBV29-1, with 7 positions matching TRBD1. Germline CDR1 and CDR2: SQVTM and ANQGSEA. With 8 bases clipped from V and 3 bases from J, the junction kept 7 bases outside the gene matches. The CDR3 has 12 residues. The CDR3 bases are TGCAGCATCACAGGGGACAGCTACGAGCAGTACTTC. It codes for CSITGDSYEQYF.

In this sample, this clonotype turned up a few times. The gene calls are TRBV18 and TRBJ2-7; D is unresolved. Germline CDR1 reads KGHSH; CDR2 reads LQKENI. V lost 0 bases and J lost 7, with 7 bases in between. The CDR3 covers 12 residues. The CDR3 sequence: CASSPPMGEQYF. The CDR3 DNA is TGTGCCAGCTCACCACCGATGGGGGAGCAGTACTTC.

In the case of this clonotype: A read error may be the cause here, since a much bigger clone is one base away. The rearrangement links TRBV3-1 to TRBJ1-2; unclear D gene. V gave up 0 bases and J gave up 3 bases, with 8 bases separating them. There are 14 residues in the CDR3. Germline V gives CDR1 LGHDT, CDR2 YNNKEL (reference sequence). CDR3 loop: CASSQDGSHYGYTF. CDR3 coding DNA: TGTGCCAGCAGCCAAGATGGGTCGCACTATGGCTACACCTTC.

This clonotype was detected ten times or more. V usage is TRBV12-3 or TRBV12-4 and J usage is TRBJ2-1; 11 bases align to TRBD2. V shed 5 bases and J 10 bases; nucleotides not matched to a gene: 10. The CDR3 has 15 residues. This CDR3 reads CASSMTSGALAEQFF. The CDR3 DNA reads TGTGCCAGCAGTATGACTAGCGGGGCCCTTGCGGAGCAGTTCTTC.